A few counts support the clone carrying this TCR beta chain. Its antigen remains unknown. The same CDR3 can be traced to other DNA sequences in this sample. The test was conducted at deep level. Only in-frame clones appear in the TCRdb table, and some are missing; sequencing was by immunoSEQ multiplex PCR. The sample consists of about 1.4 million clones, roughly 96% of them appearing once. This entry is derived from a study of shared clonotypes between healthy human individuals. Study findings and constraints: Shared across a few donors were around 5% of the naive CD4 clonotypes. Generation of non-shared clonotypes was less probable than generation of clonotypes shared by all four donors.

The sequenced sample was naive CD4+ T cells sorted from blood. The sample's subset: CD45RA+ positively selected. The TCR originated in a man aged 25-45 years in good health.

The DNA of the CDR3 is TGTGCCAGCAGTAGACTAGCGGGAGGCTACGAGCAGTACTTC. As protein: CASSRLAGGYEQYF. The chain has TRBV28 and TRBJ2-7; 13 bases match TRBD2. Germline CDR1 MDHEN, CDR2 SYDVKM. The CDR3 consists of 14 residues. The J segment lost 3 bases and the V segment lost 5 bases, leaving 1 base of the junction unmatched.